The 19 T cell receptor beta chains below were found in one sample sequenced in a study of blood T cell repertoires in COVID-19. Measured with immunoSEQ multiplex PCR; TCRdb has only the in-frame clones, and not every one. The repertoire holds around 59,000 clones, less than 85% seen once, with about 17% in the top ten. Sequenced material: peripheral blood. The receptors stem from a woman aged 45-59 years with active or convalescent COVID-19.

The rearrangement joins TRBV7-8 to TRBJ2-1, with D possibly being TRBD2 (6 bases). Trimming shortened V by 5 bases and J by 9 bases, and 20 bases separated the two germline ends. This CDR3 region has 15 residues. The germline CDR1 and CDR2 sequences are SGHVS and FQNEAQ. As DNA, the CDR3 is TGTGCCAGCAGCACACTCCGGGACTCCGTAGGTGAGCAGTTCTTC. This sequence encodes CASSTLRDSVGEQFF.

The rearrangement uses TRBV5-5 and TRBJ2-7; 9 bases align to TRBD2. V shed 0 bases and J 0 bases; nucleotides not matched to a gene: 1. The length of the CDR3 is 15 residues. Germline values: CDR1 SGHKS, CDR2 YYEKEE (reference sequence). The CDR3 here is CASSLGSGSSYEQYF. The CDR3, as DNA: TGTGCCAGCAGCTTGGGTAGCGGGAGCTCCTACGAGCAGTACTTC.

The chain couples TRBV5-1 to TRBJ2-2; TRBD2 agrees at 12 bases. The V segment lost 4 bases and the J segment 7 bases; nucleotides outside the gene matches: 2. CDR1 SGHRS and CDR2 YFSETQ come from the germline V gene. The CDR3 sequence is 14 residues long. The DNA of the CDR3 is TGCGCCAGCAGCGCGGGACTAGCGGGCGGGGAGCTGTTTTTT. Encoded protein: CASSAGLAGGELFF.

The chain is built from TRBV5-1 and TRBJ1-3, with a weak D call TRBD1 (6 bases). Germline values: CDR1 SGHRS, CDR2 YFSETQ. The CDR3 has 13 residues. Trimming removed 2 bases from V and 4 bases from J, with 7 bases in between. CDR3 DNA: TGCGCCAGCAGCTTCGACAGGGGAAACACCATATATTTT. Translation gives CASSFDRGNTIYF.

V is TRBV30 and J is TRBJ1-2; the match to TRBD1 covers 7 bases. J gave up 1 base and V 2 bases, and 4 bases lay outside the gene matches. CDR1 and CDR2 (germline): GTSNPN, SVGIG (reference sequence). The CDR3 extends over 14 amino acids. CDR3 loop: CAWSPGGINYGYTF. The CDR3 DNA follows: TGTGCCTGGAGTCCAGGGGGGATTAACTATGGCTACACCTTC.

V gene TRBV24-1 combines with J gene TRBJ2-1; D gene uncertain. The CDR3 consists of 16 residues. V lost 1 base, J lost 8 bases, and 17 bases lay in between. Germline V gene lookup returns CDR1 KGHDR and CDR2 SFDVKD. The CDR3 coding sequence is TGTGCCACCAGTGATTTCGGCGGAGAGAGCCTCGATGAGCAGTTCTTC. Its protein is CATSDFGGESLDEQFF.

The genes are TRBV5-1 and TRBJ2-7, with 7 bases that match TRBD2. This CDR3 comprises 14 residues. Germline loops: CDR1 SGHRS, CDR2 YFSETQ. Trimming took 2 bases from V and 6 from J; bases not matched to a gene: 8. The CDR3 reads CASSFSGRALEQYF. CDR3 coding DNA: TGCGCCAGCAGCTTTTCGGGGAGGGCCCTCGAGCAGTACTTC. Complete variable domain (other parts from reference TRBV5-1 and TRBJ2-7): KAGVTQTPRYLIKTRGQQVTLSCSPISGHRSVSWYQQTPGQGLQFLFEYFSETQRNKGNFPGRFSGRQFSNSRSEMNVSTLELGDSALYLCASSFSGRALEQYFGPGTRLTVT.

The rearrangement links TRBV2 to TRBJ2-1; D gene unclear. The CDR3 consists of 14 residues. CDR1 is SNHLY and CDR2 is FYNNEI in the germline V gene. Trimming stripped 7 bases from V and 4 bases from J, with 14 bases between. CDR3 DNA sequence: TGTGCCAGCATGTACACCCCGATATACAATGAGCAGTTCTTC. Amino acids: CASMYTPIYNEQFF.

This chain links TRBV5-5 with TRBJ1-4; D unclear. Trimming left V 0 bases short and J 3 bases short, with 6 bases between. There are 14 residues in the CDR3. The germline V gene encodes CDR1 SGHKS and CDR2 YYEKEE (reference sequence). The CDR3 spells CASSLATANEKLFF. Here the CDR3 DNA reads TGTGCCAGCAGCTTGGCTACAGCTAATGAAAAACTGTTTTTT.

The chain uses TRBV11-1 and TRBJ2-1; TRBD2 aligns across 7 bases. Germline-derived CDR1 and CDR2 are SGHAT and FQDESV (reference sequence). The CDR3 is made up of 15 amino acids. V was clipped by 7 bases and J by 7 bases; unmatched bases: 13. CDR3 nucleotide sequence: TGTGCCAGCAACGGTGGAGCGGGAATGGGTAATGAGCAGTTCTTC. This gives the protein CASNGGAGMGNEQFF. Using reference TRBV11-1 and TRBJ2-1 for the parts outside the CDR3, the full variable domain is EAEVAQSPRYKITEKSQAVAFWCDPISGHATLYWYRQILGQGPELLVQFQDESVVDDSQLPKDRFSAERLKGVDSTLKIQPAELGDSAMYLCASNGGAGMGNEQFFGPGTRLTVL.

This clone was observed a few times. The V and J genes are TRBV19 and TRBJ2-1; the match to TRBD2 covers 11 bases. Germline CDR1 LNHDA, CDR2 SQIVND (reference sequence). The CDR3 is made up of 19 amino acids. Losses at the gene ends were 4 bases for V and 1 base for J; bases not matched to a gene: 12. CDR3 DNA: TGTGCCAGTAGTAAGGTCCTAGCGGGAGGCACAGGTTCCTACAATGAGCAGTTCTTC. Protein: CASSKVLAGGTGSYNEQFF.

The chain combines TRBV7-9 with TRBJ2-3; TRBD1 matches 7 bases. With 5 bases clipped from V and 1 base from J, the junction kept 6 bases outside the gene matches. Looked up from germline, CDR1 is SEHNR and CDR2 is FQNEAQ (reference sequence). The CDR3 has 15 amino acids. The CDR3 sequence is CASSNRQGGTDTQYF. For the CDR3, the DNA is TGTGCCAGCAGCAACCGACAGGGCGGCACAGATACGCAGTATTTT. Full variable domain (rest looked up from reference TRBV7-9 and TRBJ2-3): DTGVSQNPRHKITKRGQNVTFRCDPISEHNRLYWYRQTLGQGPEFLTYFQNEAQLEKSRLLSDRFSAERPKGSFSTLEIQRTEQGDSAMYLCASSNRQGGTDTQYFGPGTRLTVL.

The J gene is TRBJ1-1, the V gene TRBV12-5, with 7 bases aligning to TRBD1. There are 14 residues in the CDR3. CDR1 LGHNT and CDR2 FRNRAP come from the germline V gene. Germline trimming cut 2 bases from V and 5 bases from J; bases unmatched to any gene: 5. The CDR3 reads CASGLTGARTEAFF. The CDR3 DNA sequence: TGTGCTAGTGGTTTGACAGGGGCACGGACTGAAGCTTTCTTT.

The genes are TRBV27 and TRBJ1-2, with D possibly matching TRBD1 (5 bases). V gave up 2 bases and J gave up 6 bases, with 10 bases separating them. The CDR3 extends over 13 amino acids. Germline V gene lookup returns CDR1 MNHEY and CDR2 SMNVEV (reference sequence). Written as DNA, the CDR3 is TGTGCCAGCAGTTTAAGCAGGGATCATGGCTACACCTTC. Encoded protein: CASSLSRDHGYTF.

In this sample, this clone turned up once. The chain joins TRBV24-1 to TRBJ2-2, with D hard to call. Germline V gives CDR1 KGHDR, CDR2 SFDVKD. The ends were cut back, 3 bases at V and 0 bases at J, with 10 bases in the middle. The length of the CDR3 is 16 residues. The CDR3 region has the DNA TGTGCCACCAGTGATACTAAGGCCTCGAACACCGGGGAGCTGTTTTTT. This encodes CATSDTKASNTGELFF.

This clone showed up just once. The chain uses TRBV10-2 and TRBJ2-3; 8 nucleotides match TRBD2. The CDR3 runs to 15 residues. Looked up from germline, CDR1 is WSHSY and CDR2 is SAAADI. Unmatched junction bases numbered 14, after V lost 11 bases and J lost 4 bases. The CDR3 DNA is TGCGCCTCCTCGGGACGGAGCGGGAGTCCAGATACGCAGTATTTT. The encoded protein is CASSGRSGSPDTQYF.

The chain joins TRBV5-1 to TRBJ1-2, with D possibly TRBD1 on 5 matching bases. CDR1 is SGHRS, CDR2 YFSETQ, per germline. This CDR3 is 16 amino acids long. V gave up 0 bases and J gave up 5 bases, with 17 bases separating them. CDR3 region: CASSLDVLGAGYGYTF. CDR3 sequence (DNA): TGCGCCAGCAGCTTGGATGTTTTAGGGGCAGGGTATGGCTACACCTTC.

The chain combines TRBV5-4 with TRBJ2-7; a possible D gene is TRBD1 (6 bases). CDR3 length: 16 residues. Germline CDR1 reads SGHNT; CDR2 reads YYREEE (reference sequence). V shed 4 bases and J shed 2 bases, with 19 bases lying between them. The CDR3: CASSHLGGRGAYEQYF. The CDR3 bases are TGTGCCAGCAGCCACCTCGGTGGCAGGGGCGCCTACGAGCAGTACTTC.

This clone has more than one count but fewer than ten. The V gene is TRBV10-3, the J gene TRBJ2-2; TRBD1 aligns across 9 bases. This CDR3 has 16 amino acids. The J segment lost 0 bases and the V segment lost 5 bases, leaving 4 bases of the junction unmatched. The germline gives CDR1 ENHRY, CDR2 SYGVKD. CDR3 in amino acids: CAISKRTGANTGELFF. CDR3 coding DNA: TGTGCCATCAGTAAGCGGACAGGGGCGAACACCGGGGAGCTGTTTTTT.